Following are 9 T cell receptor beta chains from one sample sequenced in a study of T cells in Graves' hyperthyroidism and ophthalmopathy. Amplification of TCR beta CDR3 regions was performed using RNA transcripts as template. The HTBI primer set was used in a first-round RT-PCR of the TCR CDR3. MiXCR, applied by TCRdb to the multiplex PCR reads, yields one record per CDR3 protein. The table includes hundreds of thousands of distinct CDR3 sequences, just under 15% detected once. Sequencing was performed on blood. These receptors were taken from a woman younger than 45 with Graves' hyperthyroidism.

This clonotype was detected only a few times. The chain couples TRBV5-5 to TRBJ1-2, with D unclear. V lost 0 bases and J lost 4, with 4 bases in between. Looked up from germline, CDR1 is SGHKS and CDR2 is YYEKEE (reference sequence). The CDR3 contains 12 residues. CDR3 sequence (DNA): TGTGCCAGCAGCTTGGAATTCTATGGCTACACCTTC. Encoded protein: CASSLEFYGYTF.

This clonotype has a handful of counts. The chain carries TRBV29-1 and TRBJ2-1, with D perhaps TRBD1 (6 bases). Germline V CDR1 and CDR2: SQVTM, ANQGSEA. V lost 6 bases and J 7 bases, leaving 13 bases between the germline ends. The CDR3 is 12 residues long. The CDR3 here is CSVDRTSNEQFF. The CDR3 nucleotides are TGCAGCGTAGACAGGACTTCTAATGAGCAGTTCTTC.

The V call is TRBV6-1, the J call TRBJ1-1; D is unclear. Trimming left V 7 bases short and J 3 bases short, with 18 bases between. The CDR3 is 15 amino acids. Germline CDR1 MNHNS, CDR2 SASEGT. The CDR3 is CASTKGNSWDTEAFF. CDR3 nucleotides: TGTGCCAGCACCAAAGGTAACAGTTGGGACACTGAAGCTTTCTTT.

V usage is TRBV28 and J usage is TRBJ1-6, with unresolved D. Germline CDR1 and CDR2: MDHEN and SYDVKM. V lost 6 bases, J lost 0 bases, and 21 bases lay in between. This CDR3 has 19 amino acids. The CDR3 region is CASSSPGMTISSYNSPLHF. The DNA of the CDR3 is TGTGCCAGCAGCTCTCCCGGGATGACAATAAGCTCCTATAATTCACCCCTCCACTTT.

This clonotype was observed at least ten times. The chain is built from TRBV3-1 and TRBJ1-2; a possible D gene is TRBD1 (6 bases). The CDR3 covers 16 residues. Germline V CDR1 and CDR2: LGHDT, YNNKEL (reference sequence). Trimming cost V 0 bases and J 2 bases, with 13 bases left between them. The CDR3 DNA reads as TGTGCCAGCAGCCAAGAGGGACACCGCCTGAACTATGGCTACACCTTC. It is translated as CASSQEGHRLNYGYTF. The variable domain in full, with the rest retrieved from reference TRBV3-1 and TRBJ1-2, is DTAVSQTPKYLVTQMGNDKSIKCEQNLGHDTMYWYKQDSKKFLKIMFSYNNKELIINETVPNRFSPKSPDKAHLNLHINSLELGDSAVYFCASSQEGHRLNYGYTFGSGTRLTVV.

Regarding this clonotype: A much larger clone differs by one base, so this may be a read error. This chain joins TRBV18 and TRBJ2-7, with TRBD2 matching over 8 bases. Germline V lookup: CDR1 KGHSH, CDR2 LQKENI. The CDR3 has 15 amino acids. Losses at the gene ends were 2 bases for V and 3 bases for J; bases not matched to a gene: 6. This chain's CDR3 is CASSPSGLGNYEQYF. The CDR3 DNA is TGTGCCAGCTCACCATCGGGACTAGGGAACTACGAGCAGTACTTC.

This clonotype was seen ten or more times. The chain joins TRBV6-2 or TRBV6-3 to TRBJ2-6; D gene unclear. Trimming pared 7 bases from V and 2 bases from J, leaving 3 bases between. CDR1 and CDR2 (germline): MNHEY, SVGEGT. The CDR3 runs 12 residues. Here the CDR3 reads CASNPGANVLTF. The CDR3 DNA reads TGTGCCAGCAACCCTGGGGCCAACGTCCTGACTTTC.

This clonotype was recorded a few times. This chain joins TRBV24-1 and TRBJ2-1; 9 bases are a match to TRBD2. The V segment lost 0 bases and the J segment 10 bases; nucleotides outside the gene matches: 6. Germline V gene lookup returns CDR1 KGHDR and CDR2 SFDVKD. This CDR3 contains 15 residues. The CDR3 DNA follows: TGTGCCACCAGTGATTTGGCGGGAGGGAGGAGGGAGCAGTTCTTC. Protein: CATSDLAGGRREQFF.

At least ten counts were recorded for this clonotype. The chain links TRBV18 to TRBJ2-3; TRBD2 matches at 8 bases. CDR3 length: 16 residues. J gave up 5 bases and V 0 bases, and 7 bases lay outside the gene matches. Germline V gene data show CDR1 as KGHSH and CDR2 as LQKENI. The CDR3 sequence is CASSPPGLEQLDTQYF. The CDR3 bases are TGTGCCAGCTCACCACCGGGACTAGAACAATTAGATACGCAGTATTTT.